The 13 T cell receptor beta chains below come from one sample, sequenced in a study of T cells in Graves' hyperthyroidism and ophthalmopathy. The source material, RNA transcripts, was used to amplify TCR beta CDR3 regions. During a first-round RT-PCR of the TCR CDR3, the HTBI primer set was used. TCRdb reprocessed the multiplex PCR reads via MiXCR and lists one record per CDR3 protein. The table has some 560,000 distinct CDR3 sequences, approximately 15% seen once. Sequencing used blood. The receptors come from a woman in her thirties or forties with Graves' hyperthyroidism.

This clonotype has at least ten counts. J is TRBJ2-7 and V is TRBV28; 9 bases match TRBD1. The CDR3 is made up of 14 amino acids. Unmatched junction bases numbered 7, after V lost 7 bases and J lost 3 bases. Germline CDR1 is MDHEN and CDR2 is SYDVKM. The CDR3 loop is CASTTGQGVYEQYF. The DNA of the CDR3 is TGTGCCAGCACTACGGGACAGGGTGTCTACGAGCAGTACTTC.

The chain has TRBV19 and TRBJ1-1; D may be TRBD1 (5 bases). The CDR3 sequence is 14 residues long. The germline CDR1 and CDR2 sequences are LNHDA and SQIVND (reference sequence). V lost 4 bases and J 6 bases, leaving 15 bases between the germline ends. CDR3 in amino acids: CASSNRQKKSEAFF. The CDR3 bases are TGTGCCAGTAGTAACAGACAGAAGAAATCTGAAGCTTTCTTT.

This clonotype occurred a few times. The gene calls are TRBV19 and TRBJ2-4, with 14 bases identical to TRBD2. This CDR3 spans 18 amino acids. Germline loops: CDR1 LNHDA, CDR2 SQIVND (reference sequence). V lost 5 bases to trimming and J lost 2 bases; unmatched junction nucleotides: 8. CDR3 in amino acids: CASSSSTSGRGSKNIQYF. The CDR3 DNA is TGTGCCAGTAGTTCCTCGACTAGCGGGAGGGGTTCCAAAAACATTCAGTACTTC.

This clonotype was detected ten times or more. CDR3 nucleotide sequence: TGTGCCAGCAGCCAGCGCGGGCACACAGATACGCAGTATTTT. It specifies CASSQRGHTDTQYF. This chain joins TRBV3-1 and TRBJ2-3, with D possibly being TRBD2 (5 bases). The CDR3 length is 14 residues. Trimming cost V 3 bases and J 2 bases, with 9 bases left between them. Germline V gives CDR1 LGHDT, CDR2 YNNKEL (reference sequence).

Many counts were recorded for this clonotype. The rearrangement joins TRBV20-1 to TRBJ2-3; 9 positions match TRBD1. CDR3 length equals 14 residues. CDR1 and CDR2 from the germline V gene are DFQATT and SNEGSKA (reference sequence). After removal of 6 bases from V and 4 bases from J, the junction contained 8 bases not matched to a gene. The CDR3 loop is CSATLTGGADTQYF. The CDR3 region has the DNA TGCAGTGCAACACTTACAGGGGGCGCAGATACGCAGTATTTT.

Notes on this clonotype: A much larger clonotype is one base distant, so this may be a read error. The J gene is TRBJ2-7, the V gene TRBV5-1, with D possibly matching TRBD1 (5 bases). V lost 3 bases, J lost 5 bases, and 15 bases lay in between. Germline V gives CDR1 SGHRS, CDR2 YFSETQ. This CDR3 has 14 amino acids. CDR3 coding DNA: TGCGCCAGCAGCTCAGGACATGCCCTCCACGAGCAGTACTTC. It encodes CASSSGHALHEQYF.

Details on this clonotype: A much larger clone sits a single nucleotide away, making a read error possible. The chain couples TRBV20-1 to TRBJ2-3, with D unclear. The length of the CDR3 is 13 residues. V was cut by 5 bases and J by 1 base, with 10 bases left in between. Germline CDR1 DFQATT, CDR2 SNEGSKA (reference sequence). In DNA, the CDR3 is TGCAGTGCTGGAGTCCTGGGCACAGATACGCAGTATTTT. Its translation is CSAGVLGTDTQYF.

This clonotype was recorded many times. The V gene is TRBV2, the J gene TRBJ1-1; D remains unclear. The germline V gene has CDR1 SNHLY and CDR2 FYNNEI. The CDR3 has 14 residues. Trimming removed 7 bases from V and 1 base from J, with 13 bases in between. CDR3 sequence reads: CASIPLAANTEAFF. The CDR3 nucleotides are TGTGCCAGCATCCCCCTGGCAGCGAACACTGAAGCTTTCTTT.

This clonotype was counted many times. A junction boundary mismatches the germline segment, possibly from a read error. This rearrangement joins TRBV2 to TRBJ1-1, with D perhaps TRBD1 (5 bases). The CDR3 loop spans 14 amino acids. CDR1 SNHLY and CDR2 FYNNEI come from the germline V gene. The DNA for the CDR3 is TGTGCCAGCAGTGATACGGAGGGGAACGCTGAAGCTTTCTTT. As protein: CASSDTEGNAEAFF.

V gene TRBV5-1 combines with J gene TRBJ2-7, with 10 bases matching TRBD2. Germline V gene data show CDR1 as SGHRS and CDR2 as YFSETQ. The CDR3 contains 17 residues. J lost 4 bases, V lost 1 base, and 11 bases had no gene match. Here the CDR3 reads CASSLYPPGLAFYEQYF. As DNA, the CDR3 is TGCGCCAGCAGCTTGTACCCACCGGGACTAGCGTTTTACGAGCAGTACTTC.

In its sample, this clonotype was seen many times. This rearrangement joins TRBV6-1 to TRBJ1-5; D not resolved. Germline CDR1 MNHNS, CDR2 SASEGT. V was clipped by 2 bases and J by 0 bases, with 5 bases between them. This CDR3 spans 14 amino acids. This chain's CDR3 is CASSEYVSNQPQHF. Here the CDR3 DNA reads TGTGCCAGCAGTGAATACGTTAGCAATCAGCCCCAGCATTTT.

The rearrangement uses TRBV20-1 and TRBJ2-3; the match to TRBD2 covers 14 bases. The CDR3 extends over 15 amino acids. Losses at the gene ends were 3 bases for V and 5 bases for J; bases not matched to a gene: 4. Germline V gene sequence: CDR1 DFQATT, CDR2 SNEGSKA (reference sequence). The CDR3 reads CSARGLAGDIDTQYF. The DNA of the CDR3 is TGCAGTGCTAGGGGACTAGCGGGAGATATAGATACGCAGTATTTT.

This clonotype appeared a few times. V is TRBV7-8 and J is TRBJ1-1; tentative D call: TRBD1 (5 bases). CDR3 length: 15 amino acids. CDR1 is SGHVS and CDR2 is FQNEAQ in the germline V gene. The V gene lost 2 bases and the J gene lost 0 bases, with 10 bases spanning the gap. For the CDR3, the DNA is TGTGCCAGCAGCTTACCGGGACGTCTGAACACTGAAGCTTTCTTT. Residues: CASSLPGRLNTEAFF.